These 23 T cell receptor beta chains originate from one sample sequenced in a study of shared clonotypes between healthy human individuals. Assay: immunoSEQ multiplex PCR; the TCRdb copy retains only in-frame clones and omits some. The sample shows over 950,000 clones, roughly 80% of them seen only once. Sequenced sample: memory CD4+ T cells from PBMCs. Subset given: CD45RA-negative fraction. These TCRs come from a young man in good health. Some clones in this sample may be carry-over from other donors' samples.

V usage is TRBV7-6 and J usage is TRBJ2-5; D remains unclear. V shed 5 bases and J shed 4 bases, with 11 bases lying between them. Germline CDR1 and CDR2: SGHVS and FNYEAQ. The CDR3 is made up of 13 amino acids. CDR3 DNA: TGTGCCAGCAGCCCAAGTCACGGAGAGACCCAGTACTTC. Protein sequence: CASSPSHGETQYF.

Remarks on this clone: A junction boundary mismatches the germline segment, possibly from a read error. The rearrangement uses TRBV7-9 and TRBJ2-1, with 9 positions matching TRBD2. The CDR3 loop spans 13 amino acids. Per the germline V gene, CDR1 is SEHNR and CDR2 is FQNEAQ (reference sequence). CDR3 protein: CASSLAFAGGHIF. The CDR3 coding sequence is TGTGCCAGCAGCTTAGCGTTCGCGGGAGGGCATATCTTC.

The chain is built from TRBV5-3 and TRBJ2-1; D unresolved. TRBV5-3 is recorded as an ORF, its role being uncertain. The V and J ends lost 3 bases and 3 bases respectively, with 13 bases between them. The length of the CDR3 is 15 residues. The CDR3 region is CARSCSRSHYNEQFF. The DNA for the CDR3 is TGTGCCAGAAGCTGCTCTAGGTCACACTACAATGAGCAGTTCTTC.

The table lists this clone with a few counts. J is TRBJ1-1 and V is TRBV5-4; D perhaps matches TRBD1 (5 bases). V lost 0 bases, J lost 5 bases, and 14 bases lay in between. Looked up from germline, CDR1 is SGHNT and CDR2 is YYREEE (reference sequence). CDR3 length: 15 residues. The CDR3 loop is CASSLGAGRETEAFF. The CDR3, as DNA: TGTGCCAGCAGCTTGGGGGCAGGGAGGGAAACTGAAGCTTTCTTT.

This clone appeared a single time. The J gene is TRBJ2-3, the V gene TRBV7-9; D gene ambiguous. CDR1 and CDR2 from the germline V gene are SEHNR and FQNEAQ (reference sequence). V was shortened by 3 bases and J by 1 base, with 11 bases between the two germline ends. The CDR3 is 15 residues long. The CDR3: CASSFTGPRTDTQYF. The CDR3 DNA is TGTGCCAGCAGCTTTACGGGTCCCCGCACAGATACGCAGTATTTT.

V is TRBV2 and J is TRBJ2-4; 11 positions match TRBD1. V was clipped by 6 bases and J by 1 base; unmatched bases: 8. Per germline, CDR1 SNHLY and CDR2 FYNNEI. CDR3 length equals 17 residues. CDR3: CASRAGQGAAAKNIQYF. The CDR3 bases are TGTGCCAGCAGGGCTGGACAGGGGGCTGCGGCCAAAAACATTCAGTACTTC. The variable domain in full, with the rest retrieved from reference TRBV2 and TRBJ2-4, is EPEVTQTPSHQVTQMGQEVILRCVPISNHLYFYWYRQILGQKVEFLVSFYNNEISEKSEIFDDQFSVERPDGSNFTLKIRSTKLEDSAMYFCASRAGQGAAAKNIQYFGAGTRLSVL.

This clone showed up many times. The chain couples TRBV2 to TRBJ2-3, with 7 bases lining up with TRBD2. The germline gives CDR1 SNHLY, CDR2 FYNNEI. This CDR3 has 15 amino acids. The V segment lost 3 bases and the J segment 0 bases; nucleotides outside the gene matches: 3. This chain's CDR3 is CASSEVGLSTDTQYF. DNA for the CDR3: TGTGCCAGCAGTGAGGTGGGACTAAGCACAGATACGCAGTATTTT. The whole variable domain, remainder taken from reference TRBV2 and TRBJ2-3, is EPEVTQTPSHQVTQMGQEVILRCVPISNHLYFYWYRQILGQKVEFLVSFYNNEISEKSEIFDDQFSVERPDGSNFTLKIRSTKLEDSAMYFCASSEVGLSTDTQYFGPGTRLTVL.

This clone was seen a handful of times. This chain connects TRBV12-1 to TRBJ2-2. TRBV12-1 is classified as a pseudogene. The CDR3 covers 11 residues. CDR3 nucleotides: TGTGCCAGCAGCTTTGCCGGGGAGCTGTTTTTT. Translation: CASSFAGELFF.

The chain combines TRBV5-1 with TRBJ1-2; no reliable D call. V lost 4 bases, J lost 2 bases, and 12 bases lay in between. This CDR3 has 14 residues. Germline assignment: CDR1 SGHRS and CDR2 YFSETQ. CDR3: CASSALQRNYGYTF. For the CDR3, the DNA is TGCGCCAGCAGCGCACTACAGAGGAACTATGGCTACACCTTC.

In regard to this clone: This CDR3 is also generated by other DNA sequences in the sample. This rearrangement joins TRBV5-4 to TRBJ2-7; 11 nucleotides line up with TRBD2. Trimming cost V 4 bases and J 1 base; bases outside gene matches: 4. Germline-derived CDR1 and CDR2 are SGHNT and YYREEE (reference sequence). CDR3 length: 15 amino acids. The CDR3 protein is CASSAGTSGSYEQYF. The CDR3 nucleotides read TGTGCCAGCAGCGCTGGGACTAGCGGATCCTACGAGCAGTACTTC. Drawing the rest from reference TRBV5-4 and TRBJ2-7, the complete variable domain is ETGVTQSPTHLIKTRGQQVTLRCSSQSGHNTVSWYQQALGQGPQFIFQYYREEENGRGNFPPRFSGLQFPNYSSELNVNALELDDSALYLCASSAGTSGSYEQYFGPGTRLTVT.

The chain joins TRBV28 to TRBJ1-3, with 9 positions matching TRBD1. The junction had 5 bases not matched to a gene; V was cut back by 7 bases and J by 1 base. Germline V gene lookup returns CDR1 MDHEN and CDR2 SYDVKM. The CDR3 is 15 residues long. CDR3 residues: CASTVQGASGNTIYF. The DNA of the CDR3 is TGTGCCAGCACCGTACAGGGGGCATCTGGAAACACCATATATTTT.

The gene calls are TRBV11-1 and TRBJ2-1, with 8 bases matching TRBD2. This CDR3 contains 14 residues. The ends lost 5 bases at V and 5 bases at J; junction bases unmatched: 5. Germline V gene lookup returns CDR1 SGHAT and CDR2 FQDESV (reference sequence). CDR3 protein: CASSRLAGNNEQFF. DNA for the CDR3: TGTGCCAGCAGCCGGCTAGCGGGCAACAATGAGCAGTTCTTC.

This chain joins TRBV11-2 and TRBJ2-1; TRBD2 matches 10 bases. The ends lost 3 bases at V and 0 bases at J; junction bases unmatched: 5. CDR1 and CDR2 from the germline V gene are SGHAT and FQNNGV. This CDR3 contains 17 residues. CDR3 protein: CASSFGLAASSYNEQFF. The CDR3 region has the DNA TGTGCCAGCAGCTTTGGACTAGCGGCTAGCTCCTACAATGAGCAGTTCTTC. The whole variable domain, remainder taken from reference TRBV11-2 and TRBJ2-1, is EAGVAQSPRYKIIEKRQSVAFWCNPISGHATLYWYQQILGQGPKLLIQFQNNGVVDDSQLPKDRFSAERLKGVDSTLKIQPAKLEDSAVYLCASSFGLAASSYNEQFFGPGTRLTVL.

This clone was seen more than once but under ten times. The CDR3 DNA follows: TGTGCCAGCAGTTGGGGGGCCGCCACAGATACGCAGTATTTT. Translation gives CASSWGAATDTQYF. This chain joins TRBV28 and TRBJ2-3; perhaps D is TRBD1 or TRBD2 (6 bases each). The CDR3 runs to 14 residues. Looked up from germline, CDR1 is MDHEN and CDR2 is SYDVKM. The V and J ends lost 4 bases and 2 bases respectively, with 10 bases between them.

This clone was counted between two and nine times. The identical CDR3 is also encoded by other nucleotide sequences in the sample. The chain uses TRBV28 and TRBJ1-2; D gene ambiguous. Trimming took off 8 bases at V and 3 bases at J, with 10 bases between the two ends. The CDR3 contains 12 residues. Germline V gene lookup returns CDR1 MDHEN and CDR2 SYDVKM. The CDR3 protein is CASGTAYYGYTF. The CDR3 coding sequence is TGTGCCAGCGGAACAGCTTACTATGGCTACACCTTC.

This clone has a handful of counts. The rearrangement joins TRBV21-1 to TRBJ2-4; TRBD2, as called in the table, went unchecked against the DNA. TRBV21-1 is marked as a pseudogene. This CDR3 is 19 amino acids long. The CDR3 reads CASSKIMVCSLLAKNIQYF. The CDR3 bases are TGTGCCAGCAGCAAAATTATGGTTTGTAGCCTCCTAGCCAAAAACATTCAGTACTTC.

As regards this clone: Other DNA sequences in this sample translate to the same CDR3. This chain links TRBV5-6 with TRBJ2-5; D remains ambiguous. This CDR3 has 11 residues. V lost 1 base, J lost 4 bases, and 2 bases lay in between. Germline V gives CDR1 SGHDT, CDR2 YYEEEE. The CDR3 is CASSLRETQYF. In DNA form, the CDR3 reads TGTGCCAGCAGCTTGCGAGAGACCCAGTACTTC.

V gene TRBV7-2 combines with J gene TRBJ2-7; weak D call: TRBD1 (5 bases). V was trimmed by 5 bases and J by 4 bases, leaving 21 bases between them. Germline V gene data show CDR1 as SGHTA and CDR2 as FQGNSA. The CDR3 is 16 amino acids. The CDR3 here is CASSPVFWGLGYEQYF. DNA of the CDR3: TGTGCCAGCAGCCCCGTATTTTGGGGCCTCGGTTACGAGCAGTACTTC.

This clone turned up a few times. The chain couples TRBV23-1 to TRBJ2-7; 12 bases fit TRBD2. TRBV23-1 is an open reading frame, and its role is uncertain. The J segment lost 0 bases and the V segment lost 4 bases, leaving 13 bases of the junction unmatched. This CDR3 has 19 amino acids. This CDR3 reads CASSLPGTSGQPFSYEQYF. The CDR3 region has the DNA TGCGCCAGCAGTCTCCCCGGGACTAGCGGGCAACCATTCTCCTACGAGCAGTACTTC.

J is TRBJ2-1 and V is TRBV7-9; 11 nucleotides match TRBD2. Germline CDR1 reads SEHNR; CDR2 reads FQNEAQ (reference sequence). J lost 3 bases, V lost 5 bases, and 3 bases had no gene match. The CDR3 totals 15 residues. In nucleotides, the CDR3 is TGTGCCAGCAGCACCGGGACTAGCGGCTACAATGAGCAGTTCTTC. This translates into CASSTGTSGYNEQFF.

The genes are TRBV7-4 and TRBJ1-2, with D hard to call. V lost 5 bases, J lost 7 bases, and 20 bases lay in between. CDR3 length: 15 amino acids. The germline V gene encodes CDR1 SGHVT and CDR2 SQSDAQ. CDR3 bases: TGTGCCAGCAGCCGCAGCTACAGCGTAGGGTGTGGCTACACCTTC. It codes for CASSRSYSVGCGYTF.

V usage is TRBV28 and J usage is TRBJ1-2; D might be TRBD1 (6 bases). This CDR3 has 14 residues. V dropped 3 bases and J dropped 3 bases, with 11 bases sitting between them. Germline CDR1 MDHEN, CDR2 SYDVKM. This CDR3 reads CASSLGAGDYGYTF. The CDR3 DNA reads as TGTGCCAGCAGTTTGGGGGCAGGGGACTATGGCTACACCTTC.

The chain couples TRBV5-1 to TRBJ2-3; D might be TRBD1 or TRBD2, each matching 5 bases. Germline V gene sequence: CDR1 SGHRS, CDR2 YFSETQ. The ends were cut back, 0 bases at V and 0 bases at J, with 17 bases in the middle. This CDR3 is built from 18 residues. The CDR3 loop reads CASSLALASGPSTDTQYF. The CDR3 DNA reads TGCGCCAGCAGCTTGGCGCTAGCTTCAGGGCCTAGCACAGATACGCAGTATTTT. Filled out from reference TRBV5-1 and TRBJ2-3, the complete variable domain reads KAGVTQTPRYLIKTRGQQVTLSCSPISGHRSVSWYQQTPGQGLQFLFEYFSETQRNKGNFPGRFSGRQFSNSRSEMNVSTLELGDSALYLCASSLALASGPSTDTQYFGPGTRLTVL.